Sequencing of this T cell receptor (beta chain) was carried out in a study of CD4 T cells in relation to SARS-CoV-2 and coronaviruses. Profiled with immunoSEQ multiplex PCR; TCRdb holds only in-frame clones, not every one. Of about 68,000 clones listed, approximately 93% are singletons. CD4+ T cells from unexposed donors were obtained before the COVID-19 pandemic (2011-2018). Trimming cost V 5 bases and J 0 bases, with 11 bases left between them. The CDR3 totals 15 residues. From germline, CDR1 is MNHEY and CDR2 SVGAGI. Input material: naive CD4+ T cells from PBMCs. Specified subset: naive CD4+ T cells isolated by negative enrichment. The TCR was taken from a human donor in good health. The chain joins TRBV6-5 to TRBJ1-3; the D gene is possibly TRBD1 (6 bases). The CDR3 loop reads CASSPRTVSGNTIYF. The CDR3 bases are TGTGCCAGCAGTCCACGGACAGTCTCTGGAAACACCATATATTTT.